Listed below are T cell receptor beta chains from one sample, sequenced in a study of molecular identifiers for immune sequencing clone quantification. One entry per CDR3 protein, called by TCRdb with MiXCR from the PCR reads. The repertoire holds some 320,000 distinct CDR3 sequences, with about 20% as singletons. Source material: naive CD8+ T cells from blood, with Jurkat cell RNA spiked in. Receptors originate from a human donor in good health. Some libraries in this study had Jurkat cell RNA spiked in. Each CDR3 is given with its conserved first and last residue. D genes are given only for firm matches. Clone size is shown for a subset of rows, as once, few, many or a class of expanded clone.

>TRBJ1-6|.|few|TRBV19
CASSIMAGTDSPLHF
TGTGCCAGTAGTATAATGGCAGGGACGGATTCACCCCTCCACTTT
>TRBJ2-3|.|many|TRBV29-1
CSVVPATYITDTQYF
TGCAGCGTTGTTCCCGCGACATATATTACAGATACGCAGTATTTT
>TRBJ2-1|TRBD1|many|TRBV4-3
CASSQGFGTGEPMGFF
TGCGCCAGCAGCCAAGGTTTCGGGACAGGGGAACCCATGGGGTTCTTC
>TRBJ2-7|.|.|TRBV19
CASSGAPEVYEQYF
TGTGCCAGTAGTGGTGCCCCGGAGGTCTACGAGCAGTACTTC
>TRBJ1-2|.|many|TRBV29-1
CSVEIQGPANYGYTF
TGCAGCGTTGAAATTCAGGGGCCAGCTAACTATGGCTACACCTTC
>TRBJ2-3|.|many|TRBV4-1
CASSQEARVTDTQYF
TGCGCCAGCAGCCAAGAGGCGAGGGTCACAGATACGCAGTATTTT
>TRBJ1-1|.|many|TRBV7-9
CASSPPGHSNTEAFF
TGTGCCAGCAGCCCTCCGGGACACAGTAACACTGAAGCTTTCTTT
>TRBJ1-1|TRBD1|many|TRBV7-9
CASSNGTGLTEAFF
TGTGCCAGCAGCAACGGGACAGGGCTCACTGAAGCTTTCTTT
>TRBJ1-4|.|.|TRBV3-1
CASSRDSWSGEKLFF
TGTGCCAGCAGCCGGGACTCCTGGTCGGGCGAAAAACTGTTTTTT
>TRBJ2-3|TRBD2|.|TRBV7-2
CASSRGVRESGTPYF
TGTGCCAGCAGCCGTGGTGTGCGGGAGTCAGGTACGCCGTATTTT
>TRBJ1-5|TRBD1|.|TRBV5-6
CASSFWVPQGDISNQPQRF
TGTGCCAGCAGCTTTTGGGTCCCTCAGGGGGATATTAGCAATCAGCCCCAGCGTTTT
>TRBJ2-7|TRBD1|.|TRBV20-1
CSASGQGPFYERYF
TGCAGTGCCAGTGGACAGGGTCCCTTCTACGAGCGGTACTTC
>TRBJ1-1|.|many|TRBV5-4
CASSLDDGLLMNTEAFF
TGTGCCAGCAGCCTGGACGACGGGTTACTAATGAACACTGAAGCTTTCTTT
>TRBJ2-2|.|.|TRBV3-1
CASSLHLDSANTGELFF
TGTGCCAGCAGCCTCCATCTTGACAGTGCGAACACCGGGGAGCTGTTTTTT
>TRBJ2-3|TRBD2|.|TRBV4-3
CASSQALAGGLVTNTQYF
TGCGCCAGCAGCCAAGCCCTAGCGGGGGGGCTAGTTACAAATACGCAGTATTTT
>TRBJ2-7|.|many|TRBV7-2
CASSFDVGRWYEQYF
TGTGCCAGCAGCTTTGATGTGGGCAGGTGGTACGAGCAGTACTTC
>TRBJ2-4|.|.|TRBV3-1
CASSQAFFPGLAKNIQYF
TGTGCCAGCAGCCAAGCTTTTTTCCCAGGACTAGCCAAAAACATTCAGTACTTC
>TRBJ1-2|.|many|TRBV12-3/TRBV12-4
CASTPDSNYGYTF
TGTGCCAGCACTCCGGACAGTAACTATGGCTACACCTTC
>TRBJ2-1|.|.|TRBV24-1
CAISDFRFDQGAPNEQFF
TGCGCCATCAGTGATTTTCGATTTGACCAAGGGGCACCTAATGAGCAGTTCTTC
>TRBJ2-7|.|many|TRBV6-5
CASPVVAGVEKLPASREQYF
TGTGCCAGCCCGGTTGTGGCCGGGGTCGAGAAACTCCCCGCTTCGAGGGAGCAGTACTTC
>TRBJ1-6|.|many|TRBV7-2
CASSLDLVGWSPLHF
TGTGCCAGCAGCTTAGATCTGGTCGGTTGGTCACCCCTCCACTTT
>TRBJ2-7|.|many|TRBV4-3
CASSQETGAWDYEQYF
TGCGCCAGCAGCCAGGAAACAGGAGCCTGGGACTACGAGCAGTACTTC
>TRBJ2-7|.|.|TRBV5-6
CASSLVDSTYEQHF
TGTGCCAGCAGCTTGGTTGACAGTACCTACGAGCAGCACTTC
>TRBJ2-7|.|many|TRBV28
CASSLARGYEQYF
TGTGCCAGCAGTTTAGCCAGGGGCTACGAGCAGTACTTC
>TRBJ2-3|.|.|TRBV20-1
CSAGGAAEDTQYF
TGCAGTGCTGGCGGGGCGGCCGAAGATACGCAGTATTTT
>TRBJ2-7|TRBD2|few|TRBV5-6
CASSLMTSGAYEQYF
TGTGCCAGCAGCTTGATGACTAGCGGTGCCTACGAGCAGTACTTC
>TRBJ2-7|.|few|TRBV3-1
CASSQEVIALSYEQYF
TGTGCCAGCAGCCAAGAAGTAATAGCGCTGTCCTACGAGCAGTACTTC
>TRBJ1-1|.|many|TRBV7-9
CASSLARGPRIEAFF
TGTGCCAGCAGCTTAGCTCGAGGACCGAGAATTGAAGCTTTCTTT
>TRBJ1-2|.|many|TRBV19
CASNPQQNYGYTF
TGTGCCAGTAACCCTCAACAAAACTATGGCTACACCTTC
>TRBJ1-5|.|many|TRBV6-5
CASSYESGQPQHF
TGTGCCAGCAGTTACGAGTCGGGTCAGCCCCAGCATTTT
>TRBJ1-1|.|many|TRBV7-2
CASSLGGSYTEAFF
TGTGCCAGCAGCTTAGGGGGGAGTTACACTGAAGCTTTCTTT
>TRBJ1-1|.|many|TRBV27
CASSSSGRSTEAFF
TGTGCCAGCAGTTCGTCAGGGAGGAGCACTGAAGCTTTCTTT
>TRBJ1-5|.|many|TRBV10-1
CASSEAKPRPQHF
TGCGCCAGCAGTGAGGCCAAACCCCGGCCCCAGCATTTT
>TRBJ2-3|TRBD2|many|TRBV2
CASSTRQGLAGATDTQYF
TGTGCCAGCAGCACACGACAGGGACTAGCGGGAGCAACAGATACGCAGTATTTT
>TRBJ1-1|.|few|TRBV28
CATSVGQDLNTEAFF
TGTGCCACCTCCGTCGGACAAGACCTAAACACTGAAGCTTTCTTT
>TRBJ1-1|.|.|TRBV6-4
CASSEVFLRTEAFF
TGTGCCAGCAGTGAGGTTTTTTTGAGGACTGAAGCTTTCTTT
>TRBJ1-5|.|.|TRBV27
CASSLYHSVYQPQHF
TGTGCCAGCAGTCTATATCACTCAGTCTATCAGCCCCAGCATTTT
>TRBJ1-4|.|few|TRBV11-2
CASSLGAQTNEKLFF
TGTGCCAGCAGCTTAGGGGCACAAACTAATGAAAAACTGTTTTTT
>TRBJ2-2|.|many|TRBV4-3
CASSQGALSGELFF
TGCGCCAGCAGCCAAGGGGCCCTATCCGGGGAGCTGTTTTTT
>TRBJ2-7|.|.|TRBV5-4
CASSFNGGNEQYF
TGTGCCAGCAGCTTTAACGGAGGCAACGAGCAGTACTTC